The rows below give T cell receptor beta chains drawn from one sample of a study of Graves' ophthalmopathy and Graves' hyperthyroidism. TCRdb re-analysed the multiplex PCR reads in MiXCR, keeping a single row per CDR3 protein. The sample lists roughly 610,000 distinct CDR3 sequences, 22% seen once, with around 6.9% in the top ten. The sequenced sample was peripheral blood. These TCRs come from a woman between 18 and 30 years old with stable Graves' hyperthyroidism. Some clones in this sample may be carry-over from other donors' samples. Each CDR3 is given with its conserved first and last residue. Fields, in order: CDR3 length, V gene, J gene, D gene, clone size, CDR3 DNA, CDR3 protein. D genes are given only for firm matches. Not every row has a clone size; where given, it reads once, few, many or a size class.

11	TRBV2	TRBJ2-7	.	many	TGTGCCAGCAGTGGGGGGGACCCTCCTGACTTC	CASSGGDPPDF
12	TRBV20-1	TRBJ2-5	.	many	TGCAGTGCTAGAGATCATGGAGAGACCCAGTACTTC	CSARDHGETQYF
17	TRBV19	TRBJ2-2	.	few	TGTGCCTCCCAGGGGGGCATCCCCAAAGGGTACACCGGGGAGCTGTTTTTT	CASQGGIPKGYTGELFF
14	TRBV7-9	TRBJ2-5	.	.	TGTGCCAGCAGCTTAGCTGTTGGCAGGGAGACCCAGTACTTC	CASSLAVGRETQYF
15	TRBV13	TRBJ2-5	.	.	TGTGCCAGCAGCCTACCTTTGGGGACCCAAGAGACCCAGTACTTC	CASSLPLGTQETQYF
17	TRBV30	TRBJ1-1	TRBD1	many	TGTGCCTGGACCACCCCGGGGGGCCAGGGGGCGAACACTGAAGCTTTCTTT	CAWTTPGGQGANTEAFF
14	TRBV6-1	TRBJ2-5	.	many	TGTGCCAGCCAGGGGGGGGGGCCAGAAGAGACCCAGTACTTC	CASQGGGPEETQYF
14	TRBV19	TRBJ1-1	TRBD1	.	TGTGCCAGTAGTATAGGTGACAGGGGGACTGAAGCTTTCTTT	CASSIGDRGTEAFF
15	TRBV5-1	TRBJ2-5	.	.	TGCGCCAGCAGCTTGACCGACCCCACCCAAGAGACCCAGTACTTC	CASSLTDPTQETQYF
16	TRBV2	TRBJ2-7	TRBD1	.	TGTGCCAGCAGTGTGAGTCGGGACAGAGGTTCTTACGAGCAGTACTTC	CASSVSRDRGSYEQYF
14	TRBV20-1	TRBJ2-7	TRBD2	many	TGCAGTGCTACCACGGCACTAGCGGCCTACGAGCAGTACTTC	CSATTALAAYEQYF
15	TRBV12-3/TRBV12-4	TRBJ2-2	.	many	TGTGCCAGCAGTTTCAGCCATTCGGACACCGGGGAGCTGTTTTTT	CASSFSHSDTGELFF
13	TRBV2	TRBJ1-6	TRBD1	.	TGTGTCAGCAGGTACGACAGGGATTCACCCCTCCACTTT	CVSRYDRDSPLHF
15	TRBV12-3/TRBV12-4	TRBJ2-7	.	.	TGTGCCAGCAGTTCCGGGCCTAGGTCGGGGTACGAGCAGTACTTC	CASSSGPRSGYEQYF
15	TRBV2	TRBJ2-5	TRBD2	many	TGTGCCAGCAGTGATAGCGGGAGGGCCCCCGAGACCCAGTACTTC	CASSDSGRAPETQYF